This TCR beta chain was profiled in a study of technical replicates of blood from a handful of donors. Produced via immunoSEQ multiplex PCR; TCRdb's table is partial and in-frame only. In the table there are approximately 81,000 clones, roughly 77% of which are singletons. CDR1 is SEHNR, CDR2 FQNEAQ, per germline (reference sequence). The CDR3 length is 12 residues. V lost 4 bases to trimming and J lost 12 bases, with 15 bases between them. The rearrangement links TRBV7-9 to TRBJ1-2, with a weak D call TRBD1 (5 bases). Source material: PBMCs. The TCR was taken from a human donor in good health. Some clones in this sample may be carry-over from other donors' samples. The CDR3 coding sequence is TGTGCCAGCAGCTATCAGGGTGGGATCAACACCTTC. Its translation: CASSYQGGINTF.